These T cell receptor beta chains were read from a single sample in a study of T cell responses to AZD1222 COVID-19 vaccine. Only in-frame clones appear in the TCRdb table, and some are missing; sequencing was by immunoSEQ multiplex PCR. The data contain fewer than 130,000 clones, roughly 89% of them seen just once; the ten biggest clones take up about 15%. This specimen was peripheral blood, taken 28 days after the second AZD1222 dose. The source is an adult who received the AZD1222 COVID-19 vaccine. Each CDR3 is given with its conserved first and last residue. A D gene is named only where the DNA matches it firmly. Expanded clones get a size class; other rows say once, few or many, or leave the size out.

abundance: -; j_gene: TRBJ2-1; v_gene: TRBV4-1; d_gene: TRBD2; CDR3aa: CASSFPGTSGNEQFF; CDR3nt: TGCGCCAGCAGCTTTCCCGGGACTAGCGGGAATGAGCAGTTCTTC
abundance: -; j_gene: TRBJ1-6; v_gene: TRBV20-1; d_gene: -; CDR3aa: CSASGEVDSPLHF; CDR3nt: TGCAGTGCTAGTGGGGAGGTTGATTCACCCCTCCACTTT
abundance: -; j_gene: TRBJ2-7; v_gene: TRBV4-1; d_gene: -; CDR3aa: CASSQEGVGPYEQYF; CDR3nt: TGCGCCAGCAGCCAAGAAGGTGTGGGCCCCTACGAGCAGTACTTC
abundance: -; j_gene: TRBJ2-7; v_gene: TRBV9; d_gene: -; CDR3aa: CASSVDTVPSYEQYF; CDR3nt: TGTGCCAGCAGCGTAGATACGGTTCCCTCCTACGAGCAGTACTTC
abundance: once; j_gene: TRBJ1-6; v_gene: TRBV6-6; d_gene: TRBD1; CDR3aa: CASTLRGRPDNSPLHF; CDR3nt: TGTGCCAGCACCCTGAGGGGGCGCCCCGATAATTCACCCCTCCACTTT
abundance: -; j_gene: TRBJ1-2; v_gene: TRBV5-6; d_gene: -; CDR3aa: CASSTRTRSYGYTF; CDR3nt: TGTGCCAGCAGCACTAGGACGAGAAGCTATGGCTACACCTTC
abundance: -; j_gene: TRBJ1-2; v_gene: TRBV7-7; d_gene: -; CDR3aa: CASERQPGNYGYTF; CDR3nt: TGTGCTAGCGAGCGACAGCCCGGCAACTATGGCTACACCTTC
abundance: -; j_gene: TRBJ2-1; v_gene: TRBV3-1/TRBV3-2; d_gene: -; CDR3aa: CASSLAQLQFF; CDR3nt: TGTGCCAGCAGCCTAGCGCAGCTGCAGTTCTTC
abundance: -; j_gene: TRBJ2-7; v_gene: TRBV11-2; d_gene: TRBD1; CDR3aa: CASSLTRDRGLYEQYF; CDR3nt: TGTGCCAGCAGCCTAACACGGGACAGGGGGCTCTACGAGCAGTACTTC
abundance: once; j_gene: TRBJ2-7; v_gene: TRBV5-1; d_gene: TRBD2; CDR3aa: CASSLVPGMTSGDYEQYF; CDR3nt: TGCGCCAGCAGCTTGGTTCCAGGGATGACTAGCGGGGACTACGAGCAGTACTTC
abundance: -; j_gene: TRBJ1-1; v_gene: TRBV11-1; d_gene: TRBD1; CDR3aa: CASSGGLGGITEAFF; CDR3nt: TGTGCCAGTTCGGGAGGACTAGGGGGCATCACTGAAGCTTTCTTT
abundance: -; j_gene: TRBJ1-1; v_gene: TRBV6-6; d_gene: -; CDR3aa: CASSAGVGTEAFF; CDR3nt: TGTGCCAGCAGTGCAGGGGTAGGAACTGAAGCTTTCTTT
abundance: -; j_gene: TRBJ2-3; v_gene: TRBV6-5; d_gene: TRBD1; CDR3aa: CASSEDRGSTDTQYF; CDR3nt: TGTGCCAGCAGCGAGGACAGGGGGAGCACAGATACGCAGTATTTT
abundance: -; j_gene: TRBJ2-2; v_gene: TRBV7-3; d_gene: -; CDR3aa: CASSFGGTNTGELFF; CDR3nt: TGTGCCAGCAGCTTTGGGGGGACGAACACCGGGGAGCTGTTTTTT
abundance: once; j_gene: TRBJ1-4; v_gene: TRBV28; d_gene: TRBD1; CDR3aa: CASSLPQGTEKLFF; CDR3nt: TGTGCCAGCAGTTTACCACAGGGGACTGAAAAACTGTTTTTT
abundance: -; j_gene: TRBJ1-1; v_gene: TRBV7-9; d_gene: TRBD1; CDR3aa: CASSPTGLNTEAFF; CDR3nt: TGTGCCAGCAGCCCGACAGGGCTGAACACTGAAGCTTTCTTT
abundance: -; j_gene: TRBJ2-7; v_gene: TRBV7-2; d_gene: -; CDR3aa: CASSFDTPYEQYF; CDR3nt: TGTGCCAGCAGCTTCGATACCCCCTACGAGCAGTACTTC
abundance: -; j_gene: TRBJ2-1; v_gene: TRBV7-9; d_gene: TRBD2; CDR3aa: CASSSQTSGVHIFYNEQFF; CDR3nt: TGTGCCAGCAGCTCCCAGACTAGCGGGGTCCATATATTCTACAATGAGCAGTTCTTC
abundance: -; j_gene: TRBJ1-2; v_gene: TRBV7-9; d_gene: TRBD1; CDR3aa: CASSGTVNYGYTF; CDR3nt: TGTGCCAGCAGCGGGACAGTTAACTATGGCTACACCTTC
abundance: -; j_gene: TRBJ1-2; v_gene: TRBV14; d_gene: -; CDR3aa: CASSLRDYGYTF; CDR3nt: TGTGCCAGCAGCCTGCGCGACTATGGCTACACCTTC
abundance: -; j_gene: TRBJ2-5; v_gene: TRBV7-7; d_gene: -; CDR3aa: CASSRQQGPETQYF; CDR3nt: TGTGCCAGCAGCCGACAACAGGGTCCAGAGACCCAGTACTTC
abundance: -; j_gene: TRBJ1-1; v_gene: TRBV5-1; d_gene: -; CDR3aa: CASSLWQHTEAFF; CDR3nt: TGCGCCAGCAGCTTGTGGCAACACACTGAAGCTTTCTTT
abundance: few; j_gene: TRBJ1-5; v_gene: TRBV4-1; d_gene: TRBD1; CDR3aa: CASNKATGAGQPQHF; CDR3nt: TGCGCCAGCAACAAAGCAACAGGGGCGGGTCAGCCCCAGCATTTT
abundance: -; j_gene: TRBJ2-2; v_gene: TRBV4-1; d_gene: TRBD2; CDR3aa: CASSRGREYTGELFF; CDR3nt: TGCGCCAGCAGCCGCGGGAGAGAGTACACCGGGGAGCTGTTTTTT
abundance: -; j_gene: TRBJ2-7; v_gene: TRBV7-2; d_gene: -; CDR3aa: CASSLMGTYEQYF; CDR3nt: TGTGCCAGCAGCTTAATGGGGACGTACGAGCAGTACTTC
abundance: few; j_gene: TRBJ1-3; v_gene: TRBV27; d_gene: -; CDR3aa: CASWSASGNTIYF; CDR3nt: TGTGCCAGCTGGAGCGCATCTGGAAACACCATATATTTT
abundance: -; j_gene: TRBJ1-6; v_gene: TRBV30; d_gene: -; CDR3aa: CAWSGGIRNSPLHF; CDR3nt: TGTGCCTGGAGTGGTGGGATTAGGAATTCACCCCTCCACTTT
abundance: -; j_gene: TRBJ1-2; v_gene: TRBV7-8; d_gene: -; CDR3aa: CASSLADGPYGYTF; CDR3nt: TGTGCCAGCAGCTTAGCCGACGGCCCCTATGGCTACACCTTC
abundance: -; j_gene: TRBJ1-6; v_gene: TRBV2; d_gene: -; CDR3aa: CASIRTAQMTLHF; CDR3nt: TGTGCCAGCATTAGGACGGCCCAAATGACCCTCCACTTT
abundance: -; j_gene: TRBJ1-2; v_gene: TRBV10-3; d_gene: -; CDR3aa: CAISDGNYGYTF; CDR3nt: TGTGCCATCAGTGACGGTAACTATGGCTACACCTTC
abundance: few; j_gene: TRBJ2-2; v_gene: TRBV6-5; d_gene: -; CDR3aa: CASSYYTGELFF; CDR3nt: TGTGCCAGCAGCTACTACACCGGGGAGCTGTTTTTT
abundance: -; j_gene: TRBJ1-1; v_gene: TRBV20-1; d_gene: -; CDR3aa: CSASKNTEAFF; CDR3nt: TGCAGTGCTAGTAAGAACACTGAAGCTTTCTTT
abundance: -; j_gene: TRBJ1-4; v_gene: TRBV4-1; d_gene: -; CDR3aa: CASRLFSGQGGEKLFF; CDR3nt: TGCGCCAGCCGTTTGTTTTCAGGGCAAGGGGGGGAAAAACTGTTTTTT
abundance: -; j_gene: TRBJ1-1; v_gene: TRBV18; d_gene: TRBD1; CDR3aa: CASSPMEGADTEAFF; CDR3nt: TGTGCCAGCTCACCGATGGAGGGGGCTGACACTGAAGCTTTCTTT
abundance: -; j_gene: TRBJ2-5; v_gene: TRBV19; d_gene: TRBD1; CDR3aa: CASNSGQVGETQYF; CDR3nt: TGTGCCAGTAATAGTGGACAGGTCGGGGAGACCCAGTACTTC
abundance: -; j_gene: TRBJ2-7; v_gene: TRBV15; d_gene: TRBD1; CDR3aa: CATSSTGTGLYEQYF; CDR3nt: TGTGCCACCAGCAGTACCGGGACAGGTCTGTACGAGCAGTACTTC
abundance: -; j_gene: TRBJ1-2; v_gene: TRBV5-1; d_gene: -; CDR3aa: CASSVSDYGYTF; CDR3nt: TGCGCCAGCAGCGTGAGTGACTATGGCTACACCTTC
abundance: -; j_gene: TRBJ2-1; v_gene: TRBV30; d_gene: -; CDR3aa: CAWSTGDSASYNEQFF; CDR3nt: TGTGCCTGGAGTACCGGGGACTCCGCATCCTACAATGAGCAGTTCTTC